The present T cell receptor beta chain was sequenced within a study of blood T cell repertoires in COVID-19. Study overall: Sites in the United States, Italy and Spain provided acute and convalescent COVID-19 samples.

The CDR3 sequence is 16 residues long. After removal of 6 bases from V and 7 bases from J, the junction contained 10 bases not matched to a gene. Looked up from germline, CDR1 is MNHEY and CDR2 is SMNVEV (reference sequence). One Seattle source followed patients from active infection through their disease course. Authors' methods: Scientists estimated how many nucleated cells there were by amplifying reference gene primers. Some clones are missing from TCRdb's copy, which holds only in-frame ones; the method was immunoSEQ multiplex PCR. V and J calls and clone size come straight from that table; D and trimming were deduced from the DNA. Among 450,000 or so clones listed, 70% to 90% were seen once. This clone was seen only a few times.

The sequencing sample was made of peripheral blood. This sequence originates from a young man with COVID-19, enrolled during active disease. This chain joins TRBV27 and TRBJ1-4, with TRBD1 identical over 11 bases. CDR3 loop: CASSQDRGRLSEKLFF. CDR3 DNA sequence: TGTGCCAGCAGCCAGGACAGGGGGCGTTTAAGTGAAAAACTGTTTTTT.